The rows below give T cell receptor beta chains drawn from one sample of a study of T cell responses to AZD1222 COVID-19 vaccine. Sequenced by immunoSEQ multiplex PCR; TCRdb stores in-frame clones only, minus some. The sample lists some 130,000 clones; approximately 90% were seen once. Sequencing used peripheral blood, obtained on day 0 of AZD1222 vaccination. Receptors originate from an adult in good health. Each CDR3 is given with its conserved first and last residue. Fields, in order: D gene, J gene, clone size, V gene, CDR3 DNA, CDR3 protein. A D gene is named only where the DNA matches it firmly. Size values are once, few and many counts, or a class for expanded clones, and some rows have none.

>TRBD1|TRBJ2-7|.|TRBV24-1
TGTGCCACCAGTGATTTGCCCCCGGGACAGGGAGGCGAGCAGTACTTC
CATSDLPPGQGGEQYF
>TRBD1|TRBJ1-5|.|TRBV11-2
TGTGCCAGCAGCCGGGACAGGAATCAGCCCCAGCATTTT
CASSRDRNQPQHF
>.|TRBJ1-5|once|TRBV5-8
TGTGCCAGCAGCTTGGCCGTGGGGAATCAGCCCCAGCATTTT
CASSLAVGNQPQHF
>.|TRBJ2-7|.|TRBV2
TGTGCCAGCACCCTTGACCCAGGCTACTACGAGCAGTACTTC
CASTLDPGYYEQYF
>.|TRBJ1-5|.|TRBV2
TGTGCCAGCAGTGATGGCGCCGGGGGTTATAGCAATCAGCCCCAGCATTTT
CASSDGAGGYSNQPQHF
>.|TRBJ1-5|.|TRBV12-3/TRBV12-4
TGTGCCAGCAGTGGACAAGGCAATCAGCCCCAGCATTTT
CASSGQGNQPQHF
>.|TRBJ1-5|.|TRBV19
TGTGCCAGTAGAAAACAGGGACAACAGCCCCAGCATTTT
CASRKQGQQPQHF
>.|TRBJ2-3|.|TRBV5-1
TGCGCCAGCACCGTGAGCAGTAGCACAGATACGCAGTATTTT
CASTVSSSTDTQYF
>.|TRBJ1-5|.|TRBV5-1
TGCGCCAGCAGCTTGGACGGATACAATCAGCCCCAGCATTTT
CASSLDGYNQPQHF
>TRBD1|TRBJ2-1|.|TRBV9
TGTGCCAGCAGGGCCGGACAGGGTCCCTACAATGAGCAGTTCTTC
CASRAGQGPYNEQFF
>.|TRBJ2-7|.|TRBV18
TGTGCCAGCTCGCGACTTGAGACCTACGAGCAGTACTTC
CASSRLETYEQYF
>.|TRBJ1-1|once|TRBV6-1
TGTGCCAGCAGTGAAGCCACCGTGGGATACAGCACTGAAGCTTTCTTT
CASSEATVGYSTEAFF
>.|TRBJ1-1|.|TRBV7-6
TGTGCCAGCAGCTTAGCGGGGCCGGACACTGAAGCTTTCTTT
CASSLAGPDTEAFF
>.|TRBJ1-1|.|TRBV6-2/TRBV6-3
TGTGCCAGCAGCGAGGGACGGCGGGCGGACACTGAAGCTTTCTTT
CASSEGRRADTEAFF
>TRBD1|TRBJ1-1|.|TRBV7-9
TGTGCCAGTCAGAGACAGGGGAACACTGAAGCTTTCTTT
CASQRQGNTEAFF
>.|TRBJ1-2|.|TRBV6-2/TRBV6-3
TGTGCCAGCAGCTTAAGTCGGACGGATGGCTACACCTTC
CASSLSRTDGYTF
>.|TRBJ1-5|.|TRBV12-5
TGTGCTAGTGGTTTCTCTAGCAATCAGCCCCAGCATTTT
CASGFSSNQPQHF
>TRBD2|TRBJ2-2|.|TRBV18
TGTGCCAGCTCACCGAGCCTAGCGGGGTTCGGCGGGGAGCTGTTTTTT
CASSPSLAGFGGELFF
>.|TRBJ2-2|.|TRBV7-2
TGTGCCAGCAGCTTTTCAGGGAACACCGGGGAGCTGTTTTTT
CASSFSGNTGELFF
>.|TRBJ2-1|.|TRBV6-1
TGTGCCAGCAGTGAAAGGGGTGAGCAGTTCTTC
CASSERGEQFF
>TRBD1|TRBJ1-4|.|TRBV7-9
TGTGCCAGCATCCCGGGACAGGGGGTTGAAAAACTGTTTTTT
CASIPGQGVEKLFF
>.|TRBJ1-1|few|TRBV7-9
TGTGCCAGCAGCTTAGGGGGGCCCACTGAAGCTTTCTTT
CASSLGGPTEAFF
>TRBD1|TRBJ1-1|.|TRBV2
TGTGCCAGCAGCCCCGGGACAGGGTCAATCGTAGCTTTCTTT
CASSPGTGSIVAFF
>.|TRBJ1-2|.|TRBV28
TGTGCCAGCAGTTGGCCTACAAGAACGGACTATGGCTACACCTTC
CASSWPTRTDYGYTF
>.|TRBJ2-2|once|TRBV7-9
TGTGCCAGCAGCTTAGAGATCACCGGGGAGCTGTTTTTT
CASSLEITGELFF
>.|TRBJ2-1|.|TRBV7-8
TGTGCCAGTATGTCCAGGGACATTCAAGTAGGTAGGCCAAGGGAGCAGTTCTTC
CASMSRDIQVGRPREQFF
>.|TRBJ1-1|.|TRBV5-6
TGTGCCAGCAGCTACCCCGCGGGATTTTACACTGAAGCTTTCTTT
CASSYPAGFYTEAFF
>TRBD2|TRBJ2-1|.|TRBV6-1
TGTGCCAGCAGTGAATTCGGGACTAGCGGTTACAATGAGCAGTTCTTC
CASSEFGTSGYNEQFF
>TRBD2|TRBJ2-3|.|TRBV18
TGTGCCAGCTCACCTCGAAAGCTAGCGGGGGCCAGCACAGATACGCAGTATTTT
CASSPRKLAGASTDTQYF
>.|TRBJ2-2|.|TRBV27
TGTGCCAGCAGTTTATGGCAGGGGGGTACCGGGGAGCTGTTTTTT
CASSLWQGGTGELFF
>.|TRBJ2-2|.|TRBV5-1
TGCGCCAGCAGGGTGTGGGCGCTGGAGGGCCGAACCGGGGAGCTGTTTTTT
CASRVWALEGRTGELFF
>.|TRBJ1-1|.|TRBV3-1/TRBV3-2
TGTGCCAGCAGCCAGGTGGGGGGCAGGATGAACACTGAAGCTTTCTTT
CASSQVGGRMNTEAFF
>TRBD1|TRBJ1-1|.|TRBV19
TGTGCCAGTAGTATATATCCCGCCAGGGGGATGACTGAAGCTTTCTTT
CASSIYPARGMTEAFF
>TRBD1|TRBJ1-1|.|TRBV5-1
TGCGCCAGCAGCATTATGACAGGGGCGCTGAACACTGAAGCTTTCTTT
CASSIMTGALNTEAFF
>.|TRBJ1-3|few|TRBV19
TGTGCCAGTAGTATATTGGACCGGAGCGGAAACACCATATATTTT
CASSILDRSGNTIYF
>.|TRBJ2-5|.|TRBV30
TGTGCCTGCCTGGGGGCGCAGACCCAGTACTTC
CACLGAQTQYF
>.|TRBJ1-5|.|TRBV7-3
TGTGCCAGCAGCTTAACCCCCAATCAGCCCCAGCATTTT
CASSLTPNQPQHF
>.|TRBJ1-2|once|TRBV18
TGTGCCAGCTCACACCTGGACAGTTTCTATGGCTACACCTTC
CASSHLDSFYGYTF
>.|TRBJ2-3|.|TRBV6-2/TRBV6-3
TGTGCCAGCAGTTCCCATTGGCGGGGCACAGATACGCAGTATTTT
CASSSHWRGTDTQYF
>TRBD1|TRBJ1-4|.|TRBV18
TGTGCCAGCTCACGACGCGCGACAGGGAACGAAAAACTGTTTTTT
CASSRRATGNEKLFF
>.|TRBJ1-5|.|TRBV18
TGTGCCAGCTCACCAACAGGGTACGGCAATCAGCCCCAGCATTTT
CASSPTGYGNQPQHF
>TRBD1|TRBJ1-2|.|TRBV29-1
TGCAGCGTTGAAGATGGGGACAGGCACTATGGCTACACCTTC
CSVEDGDRHYGYTF
>.|TRBJ1-1|.|TRBV14
TGTGCCAGCAGCCAAGACTCAAACAGAGATAACACTGAAGCTTTCTTT
CASSQDSNRDNTEAFF
>TRBD2|TRBJ2-3|.|TRBV11-2
TGTGCCAGCAGCTTGTATCGCGGGAGTCGGACAGATACGCAGTATTTT
CASSLYRGSRTDTQYF
>TRBD2|TRBJ2-1|.|TRBV14
TGTGCCAGCGGCACGAGGAGTAGCGGGGGGGCGGATGAGCAGTTCTTC
CASGTRSSGGADEQFF
>.|TRBJ1-1|.|TRBV7-9
TGTGCCAGCAGCTTAGCGGGGGCGGGCACTGAAGCTTTCTTT
CASSLAGAGTEAFF